These T cell receptor beta chains were read from a single sample in a study of response to subunit inactivated influenza vaccine. TCRdb reprocessed the RT-PCR reads via MiXCR and lists one record per CDR3 protein. The data hold about 180,000 distinct CDR3 sequences, with approximately 12% observed a single time. This specimen was CD8+ T cells sorted from PBMCs, taken about 23 months after vaccination. Every receptor here comes from a man between 50 and 75 years old who received an inactivated influenza vaccine. CDR3s include the opening cysteine and the closing phenylalanine or tryptophan. The D gene is left open where the match is weak. The size field is filled for only some rows; it gives once, few, many or a size class.

d_call j_call cdr3_length v_call clone_size cdr3_aa cdr3_nt
TRBD2 TRBJ2-1 18 TRBV2 few CASSEAWASGSSYNEQFF TGTGCCAGCAGTGAGGCTTGGGCTAGCGGGAGCTCCTACAATGAGCAGTTCTTC
. TRBJ2-1 15 TRBV28 few CASSLYGRGDNEQFF TGTGCCAGCAGTTTATACGGGCGGGGAGACAATGAGCAGTTCTTC
. TRBJ1-3 13 TRBV12-5 few CASGLRAGNTIYF TGTGCTAGTGGTCTCCGGGCCGGAAACACCATATATTTT
. TRBJ2-1 14 TRBV7-9 . CASSLVPAANEQFF TGTGCCAGCAGCTTAGTTCCAGCGGCCAATGAGCAGTTCTTC
. TRBJ2-3 17 TRBV6-2/TRBV6-3 few CASSYSYRDTQQGTQYF TGTGCCAGCAGTTACTCGTACCGGGACACCCAGCAAGGAACGCAGTATTTT
. TRBJ2-3 17 TRBV20-1 few CSASRWRGSSSTDTQYF TGCAGTGCTAGTCGATGGCGGGGTTCCTCTAGCACAGATACGCAGTATTTT
TRBD2 TRBJ2-5 17 TRBV28 many CASSTHFSGGAGETQYF TGTGCCAGCAGTACCCACTTTAGCGGGGGGGCCGGGGAGACCCAGTACTTC
. TRBJ1-1 14 TRBV20-1 . CSAIALDLNTEAFF TGCAGTGCTATCGCTCTTGACCTGAACACTGAAGCTTTCTTT
TRBD2 TRBJ2-2 19 TRBV28 . CASTLGLAGRKLNTGELFF TGTGCCAGCACCTTGGGACTAGCGGGAAGAAAGTTAAACACCGGGGAGCTGTTTTTT
. TRBJ1-2 14 TRBV7-9 many CASSSDGQLYGYTF TGTGCCAGCAGCTCTGACGGACAGCTCTATGGCTACACCTTC
TRBD2 TRBJ2-7 18 TRBV13 few CASSPGLAGELAPYEQYF TGTGCCAGCAGCCCCGGACTAGCGGGTGAACTAGCCCCCTACGAGCAGTACTTC
TRBD1 TRBJ2-7 15 TRBV6-1 few CASRLPGQGAKEQYF TGTGCCAGCAGGCTTCCGGGACAGGGGGCGAAGGAGCAGTACTTC
. TRBJ2-7 12 TRBV19 few CASSITGSEQYF TGTGCCAGTAGTATCACTGGGTCCGAGCAGTACTTC
TRBD1 TRBJ2-1 17 TRBV20-1 few CSARSPRTGGGNNEQFF TGCAGTGCTAGATCTCCTCGGACAGGGGGCGGTAACAATGAGCAGTTCTTC
TRBD1 TRBJ1-1 15 TRBV4-3 many CASRVGQGGSTEAFF TGCGCCAGCAGGGTCGGACAGGGCGGTAGCACTGAAGCTTTCTTT
. TRBJ2-3 16 TRBV28 few CASSFGRPEFTDTQYF TGTGCCAGCAGTTTCGGCAGACCTGAATTCACAGATACGCAGTATTTT
TRBD1 TRBJ1-1 16 TRBV4-1 many CASSQTTGGPNTEAFF TGCGCCAGCAGCCAAACGACAGGGGGCCCGAACACTGAAGCTTTCTTT
TRBD2 TRBJ2-1 17 TRBV27 few CASSLLSSGGAHNEQFF TGTGCCAGCAGTTTATTGTCTAGCGGGGGGGCCCACAATGAGCAGTTCTTC
TRBD2 TRBJ2-2 17 TRBV3-1 . CASSQDGLAGETGELFF TGTGCCAGCAGCCAAGACGGCCTAGCGGGAGAGACCGGGGAGCTGTTTTTT
. TRBJ1-1 15 TRBV7-9 . CASSPSHWDNTEAFF TGTGCCAGCAGCCCCTCCCACTGGGATAACACTGAAGCTTTCTTT
TRBD2 TRBJ2-1 17 TRBV4-3 many CASSQDPSGSLGNEQFF TGCGCCAGCAGCCAAGACCCCAGCGGGAGCTTAGGCAATGAGCAGTTCTTC
TRBD2 TRBJ2-1 16 TRBV20-1 . CSALGLAGAYYNEQFF TGCAGTGCTCTGGGACTAGCGGGAGCATACTACAATGAGCAGTTCTTC
TRBD2 TRBJ2-1 15 TRBV20-1 few CSARLAGGPYNEQFF TGCAGTGCGAGACTAGCGGGAGGGCCGTACAATGAGCAGTTCTTC
. TRBJ2-1 13 TRBV7-2 few CATTGPEGNEQFF TGTGCCACTACGGGGCCCGAAGGCAATGAGCAGTTCTTC
TRBD2 TRBJ2-2 19 TRBV20-1 . CSARDLGLAGARNTGELFF TGCAGTGCTAGAGATTTAGGACTAGCGGGGGCCCGGAACACCGGGGAGCTGTTTTTT
. TRBJ2-5 13 TRBV11-2 . CASSLPEEETQYF TGTGCCAGCAGCTTGCCTGAGGAAGAGACCCAGTACTTC
TRBD1 TRBJ2-7 15 TRBV9 few CASSSSGTAFYEQYF TGTGCCAGCAGCTCCTCCGGGACAGCTTTCTACGAGCAGTACTTC
TRBD2 TRBJ2-1 16 TRBV7-2 many CASSLLDSGGRYEQFF TGTGCCAGCAGCTTACTGGACAGCGGGGGGAGGTATGAGCAGTTCTTC
. TRBJ1-5 14 TRBV6-5 few CASSYGYGNQPQHF TGTGCCAGCAGCTACGGGTATGGCAATCAGCCCCAGCATTTT
. TRBJ1-4 16 TRBV3-1 . CASSQDLTGWGEKLFF TGTGCCAGCAGCCAAGATCTTACAGGATGGGGAGAAAAACTGTTTTTT
. TRBJ2-7 16 TRBV4-3 few CASSQDSGGGYYEQYF TGCGCCAGCAGCCAAGATTCGGGAGGGGGCTACTACGAGCAGTACTTC
. TRBJ2-7 15 TRBV20-1 . CSARERKSLSYEQYF TGCAGTGCTAGAGAGAGGAAGTCCCTATCCTACGAGCAGTACTTC
TRBD1 TRBJ2-5 15 TRBV15 . CATSRTGTNQETQYF TGTGCCACCAGCAGGACAGGGACGAACCAAGAGACCCAGTACTTC
. TRBJ1-5 14 TRBV10-2 . CASSESWGNQPQHF TGCGCCAGCAGTGAGTCCTGGGGAAATCAGCCCCAGCATTTT
TRBD2 TRBJ2-6 17 TRBV6-8 . CASKGTGRAPGANVLTF TGTGCCAGCAAGGGGACCGGGAGGGCACCCGGGGCCAACGTCCTGACTTTC
. TRBJ2-2 13 TRBV29-1 . CSVEGGRTGELFF TGCAGCGTTGAAGGGGGGAGAACCGGGGAGCTGTTTTTT
. TRBJ2-1 15 TRBV29-1 . CSVDLSGQNANEQFF TGCAGCGTTGATCTTTCAGGACAAAACGCCAATGAGCAGTTCTTC
TRBD2 TRBJ2-1 15 TRBV11-2 many CASSSLAGGTHEQFF TGTGCCAGCAGTTCCTTAGCGGGAGGTACCCATGAGCAGTTCTTC
. TRBJ2-1 16 TRBV28 few CASSFPAGGPYNEQFF TGTGCCAGCAGTTTCCCTGCCGGGGGTCCCTACAATGAGCAGTTCTTC
TRBD2 TRBJ2-2 15 TRBV4-2 . CASSRETSITGELFF TGTGCCAGCAGCCGGGAGACTAGCATCACCGGGGAGCTGTTTTTT
. TRBJ1-2 12 TRBV27 . CASSSWQDGYTF TGTGCCAGCAGTTCCTGGCAAGATGGCTACACCTTC
. TRBJ2-7 13 TRBV7-9 . CASSLGSAREQYF TGTGCCAGCAGCTTAGGTTCAGCTCGAGAGCAGTACTTC
. TRBJ2-2 12 TRBV6-5 . CASTSGSGELFF TGTGCCAGCACTTCAGGGAGTGGGGAGCTGTTTTTT
TRBD1 TRBJ1-1 12 TRBV29-1 many CSADRGGTEAFF TGCAGCGCGGACAGGGGAGGGACTGAAGCTTTCTTT
TRBD2 TRBJ2-3 18 TRBV4-1 few CASSQHVLAGVATDTQYF TGCGCCAGCAGCCAACACGTACTAGCGGGAGTGGCCACAGATACGCAGTATTTT
TRBD1 TRBJ1-1 13 TRBV6-6 . CASFRQGNTEAFF TGTGCCAGCTTTAGACAGGGGAACACTGAAGCTTTCTTT
. TRBJ2-1 15 TRBV27 few CASSYLAAIHNEQFF TGTGCCAGCAGTTATCTGGCGGCCATTCACAATGAGCAGTTCTTC
TRBD1 TRBJ2-7 14 TRBV6-2/TRBV6-3 many CASSYRDRVYEQYF TGTGCCAGCAGTTACCGGGACAGGGTGTACGAGCAGTACTTC
TRBD2 TRBJ2-5 18 TRBV11-2 . CASGSPGTSGAYQETQYF TGTGCCAGCGGATCTCCCGGGACTAGCGGGGCCTACCAAGAGACCCAGTACTTC
. TRBJ2-2 16 TRBV28 few CASKQSTDGNTGELFF TGTGCCAGCAAACAGAGTACGGACGGGAACACCGGGGAGCTGTTTTTT
TRBD1 TRBJ2-7 14 TRBV6-2/TRBV6-3 few CASSYLTGSYEQYF TGTGCCAGCAGTTACCTGACAGGGTCCTACGAGCAGTACTTC
. TRBJ1-1 13 TRBV7-2 . CASSRIQNTEAFF TGTGCCAGCAGCAGAATACAGAACACTGAAGCTTTCTTT
. TRBJ2-3 15 TRBV12-3/TRBV12-4 . CASRRTGEAGDTQYF TGTGCCAGCAGACGGACCGGAGAGGCGGGAGATACGCAGTATTTT
TRBD2 TRBJ2-1 15 TRBV20-1 many CSARDLSGGYNEQFF TGCAGTGCTAGAGATCTTAGCGGGGGATACAATGAGCAGTTCTTC